These 9 T cell receptor beta chains came from one sample sequenced in a study of cytomegalovirus exposure and HLA in healthy donors. Use of 60 Vbeta and 13 Jbeta primers characterized the PCR. TCRdb's copy holds only in-frame clones and misses some; the assay was immunoSEQ multiplex PCR. The sample lists about 250,000 clones, about four fifths occurring once. What was sequenced was PBMCs. These receptors all come from a girl aged 2-10 years in good health and CMV-seronegative.

This clone has a single count. The chain employs TRBV7-8 and TRBJ2-7, with 7 bases matching TRBD2. J was trimmed by 7 bases and V by 3 bases; bases with no gene match: 9. Germline assignment: CDR1 SGHVS and CDR2 FQNEAQ. CDR3 length: 14 amino acids. The CDR3 sequence is CASSLGGRPLEQYF. The CDR3 coding sequence is TGTGCCAGCAGCTTGGGCGGGAGACCCCTAGAGCAGTACTTC.

This chain links TRBV27 with TRBJ2-7, with TRBD1 matching over 8 bases. The V segment lost 4 bases and the J segment 3 bases; nucleotides outside the gene matches: 5. The CDR3 is 14 amino acids. From germline, CDR1 is MNHEY and CDR2 SMNVEV (reference sequence). CDR3 DNA: TGTGCCAGCAGTTCAACCAGGGGGCGCTACGAGCAGTACTTC. Amino acid sequence: CASSSTRGRYEQYF.

The CDR3, as DNA: TGTGCCAGCAGCCCTACTAGCGCGGGCACAGATACGCAGTATTTT. This sequence encodes CASSPTSAGTDTQYF. V gene TRBV7-3 combines with J gene TRBJ2-3, with TRBD2 matching 7 bases. The V and J ends lost 5 bases and 1 base, in that order; junction bases with no gene match: 6. The length of the CDR3 is 15 residues. Germline loops: CDR1 SGHTA, CDR2 FQGTGA.

V usage is TRBV14 and J usage is TRBJ2-7, with D hard to call. The V and J ends lost 0 bases and 1 base respectively, with 10 bases between them. CDR3 length: 15 amino acids. Looked up from germline, CDR1 is SGHDN and CDR2 is FVKESK. CDR3 loop: CASSQEQVLSYEQYF. CDR3 nucleotide sequence: TGTGCCAGCAGCCAAGAACAAGTTTTATCCTACGAGCAGTACTTC.

The gene calls are TRBV11-2 and TRBJ2-3; D might be TRBD2 (7 bases). CDR1 and CDR2 (germline): SGHAT, FQNNGV. The V end lost 2 bases, the J end lost 4 bases, and 13 bases lay between the germline ends. The CDR3 consists of 15 residues. The CDR3 sequence is CASSLPGGRPDTQYF. CDR3 coding DNA: TGTGCCAGCAGCTTACCGGGGGGCCGCCCAGATACGCAGTATTTT.

DNA for the CDR3: TGTGCCAGCAGCCACGACAGTCTCTCGCGAGCAGGCTACACCTTC. Translation gives CASSHDSLSRAGYTF. This rearrangement joins TRBV7-2 to TRBJ1-2, with a possible D match to TRBD1 (5 bases). This CDR3 comprises 15 residues. Looked up from germline, CDR1 is SGHTA and CDR2 is FQGNSA. Trimming took 5 bases from V and 8 from J, leaving 21 bases between them.

Only a few counts were recorded for this clone. The chain joins TRBV4-1 to TRBJ1-4; 8 bases line up with TRBD1. Trimming cost V 1 base and J 8 bases; bases outside gene matches: 9. The CDR3 spans 16 residues. Per germline, CDR1 MGHRA and CDR2 YSYEKL. The CDR3 here is CASSQVKDRAREKLFF. The CDR3 DNA reads TGCGCCAGCAGCCAAGTTAAGGACAGGGCCCGAGAAAAACTGTTTTTT.

The chain links TRBV11-1 to TRBJ2-2, with TRBD2 matching 8 bases. The CDR3 totals 15 residues. The V segment lost 3 bases and the J segment 3 bases; nucleotides outside the gene matches: 3. Germline CDR1 SGHAT, CDR2 FQDESV (reference sequence). The CDR3 is CASSFGRGDTGELFF. As DNA, the CDR3 is TGTGCCAGCAGCTTCGGGCGGGGGGACACCGGGGAGCTGTTTTTT.

The chain joins TRBV7-2 to TRBJ2-7; D is undetermined. The CDR3 covers 13 residues. The V gene's germline CDR1 is SGHTA and CDR2 FQGNSA. V shed 5 bases and J shed 0 bases, with 8 bases lying between them. CDR3 bases: TGTGCCAGCAGCCAAACTTACTCCTACGAGCAGTACTTC. It translates to CASSQTYSYEQYF.